The 27 T cell receptor beta chains reported below all come from one sample, sequenced in a study of identical twins. TCRdb fed the 5' RACE reads into MiXCR, producing one record per CDR3 protein. Altogether roughly 1.6 million distinct CDR3 sequences are present, under 35% being singletons, with the ten largest covering about 0.27%. The sample was cord blood. The origin of the receptors is a newborn girl in good health.

The chain has TRBV24-1 and TRBJ1-2; weak D call: TRBD1 (5 bases). V shed 1 base and J shed 4 bases, with 9 bases lying between them. The CDR3 has 14 residues. CDR1 is KGHDR, CDR2 SFDVKD, per germline. The CDR3 here is CATSDFGQSYGYTF. Here the CDR3 DNA reads TGTGCCACCAGTGATTTTGGACAAAGCTATGGCTACACCTTC.

This sequence joins TRBV11-2 and TRBJ2-7; TRBD2 matches at 13 bases. J was trimmed by 7 bases and V by 1 base; bases with no gene match: 10. This CDR3 contains 17 residues. Per germline, CDR1 SGHAT and CDR2 FQNNGV. CDR3 sequence reads: CASSLAGLAGDSGEQYF. The CDR3 DNA reads as TGTGCCAGCAGCTTAGCAGGACTAGCGGGAGATTCGGGTGAGCAGTACTTC.

This clonotype showed up just once. The chain is built from TRBV12-3 or TRBV12-4 and TRBJ2-1, with D possibly being TRBD1 (6 bases). Trimming left V 6 bases short and J 0 bases short, with 15 bases between. CDR3 size: 16 residues. CDR3 DNA: TGTGCCAGCAGACGAACCGACAGGCCCTCCTACAATGAGCAGTTCTTC. Residues: CASRRTDRPSYNEQFF.

The J gene is TRBJ2-1, the V gene TRBV12-3 or TRBV12-4; TRBD2 matches 7 bases. The V and J ends lost 4 bases and 12 bases, in that order; junction bases with no gene match: 3. The CDR3 has 11 amino acids. The CDR3 loop is CASSSWGGQFF. In nucleotides, the CDR3 is TGTGCCAGCAGTTCCTGGGGGGGGCAGTTCTTC.

This clonotype was counted many times. This chain uses TRBV27 with TRBJ2-7; D is unclear. This CDR3 has 13 residues. Trimming pared 3 bases from V and 0 bases from J, leaving 6 bases between. The germline V gene encodes CDR1 MNHEY and CDR2 SMNVEV (reference sequence). CDR3 residues: CASSLNPSYEQYF. The CDR3 coding sequence is TGTGCCAGCAGTTTGAACCCCTCCTACGAGCAGTACTTC.

This clonotype was seen many times. This chain uses TRBV10-3 with TRBJ1-2, with 10 bases lining up with TRBD1. Germline CDR1 ENHRY, CDR2 SYGVKD. This CDR3 contains 14 residues. Trimming cost V 7 bases and J 4 bases; bases outside gene matches: 6. The CDR3 DNA is TGTGCCATCACCGGGACAGGGGACTCCTATGGCTACACCTTC. Amino acids: CAITGTGDSYGYTF.

V gene TRBV20-1 combines with J gene TRBJ1-5; TRBD1 matches 8 bases. The germline CDR1 and CDR2 sequences are DFQATT and SNEGSKA (reference sequence). With 6 bases clipped from V and 1 base from J, the junction kept 8 bases outside the gene matches. The CDR3 is 15 amino acids. Here the CDR3 reads CSAPDRAGSNQPQHF. CDR3 DNA sequence: TGCAGTGCCCCGGACAGGGCAGGGAGCAATCAGCCCCAGCATTTT.

V is TRBV11-2 and J is TRBJ2-5, with a weak D call TRBD2 (5 bases). V was shortened by 5 bases and J by 4 bases, with 11 bases between the two germline ends. Germline V lookup: CDR1 SGHAT, CDR2 FQNNGV. The CDR3 length is 13 residues. As DNA, the CDR3 is TGTGCCAGCAGCCCCGCACTAGGAGAGACCCAGTACTTC. Residues: CASSPALGETQYF.

A word on this clonotype: Given a much more abundant clone one base away, this may be a read error. The CDR3 spells CASSARDRVSYEQYF. CDR3 coding DNA: TGTGCCAGCAGTGCCCGGGACAGGGTATCCTACGAGCAGTACTTC. The chain has TRBV28 and TRBJ2-7; TRBD1 aligns across 9 bases. The V gene end was trimmed by 5 bases and the J gene end by 1 base; junction bases not matched to a gene: 6. There are 15 residues in the CDR3. The germline gives CDR1 MDHEN, CDR2 SYDVKM.

V usage is TRBV5-1 and J usage is TRBJ2-3; D is unresolved. This CDR3 has 15 amino acids. The germline V and J ends were trimmed by 3 bases and 2 bases, with 13 bases remaining between them. Germline V gene data show CDR1 as SGHRS and CDR2 as YFSETQ. As DNA, the CDR3 is TGCGCCAGCAGCTCCCGTGGTGACGCCACAGATACGCAGTATTTT. Its protein product is CASSSRGDATDTQYF.

This clonotype was counted between two and nine times. In DNA, the CDR3 is TGTGCCAGCAGTGCACTAGCGGGAGCAGTAGATACGCAGTATTTT. Translation: CASSALAGAVDTQYF. The rearrangement uses TRBV6-5 and TRBJ2-3; 11 positions agree with TRBD2. V trimming: 5 bases; J trimming: 5 bases; junction bases outside the gene matches: 6. The CDR3 extends over 15 amino acids. CDR1 and CDR2 from the germline V gene are MNHEY and SVGAGI.

This clonotype was seen a few times. The V and J genes are TRBV10-3 and TRBJ2-3, with 11 bases aligning to TRBD2. The germline CDR1 and CDR2 sequences are ENHRY and SYGVKD. The CDR3 sequence is 19 residues long. V lost 7 bases, J lost 0 bases, and 15 bases stayed unmatched. The CDR3 protein is CAINPKRIAGGTSTDTQYF. CDR3 coding DNA: TGTGCCATCAACCCCAAGCGGATAGCGGGAGGGACGAGCACAGATACGCAGTATTTT.

The table lists this clonotype with a few counts. This sequence joins TRBV20-1 and TRBJ1-2; D ambiguous. Germline CDR1 is DFQATT and CDR2 is SNEGSKA (reference sequence). The CDR3 is 11 amino acids. The CDR3 spells CSADTFHGYTF. CDR3 bases: TGCAGCGCAGACACCTTTCATGGCTACACCTTC.

This clonotype was recorded a few times. J is TRBJ2-1 and V is TRBV5-1; 7 bases are a match to TRBD2. Unmatched junction bases numbered 10, after V lost 4 bases and J lost 0 bases. The CDR3 runs to 17 residues. The germline gives CDR1 SGHRS, CDR2 YFSETQ. The CDR3 loop is CASSALGAGSSYNEQFF. The CDR3 DNA reads as TGCGCCAGCAGCGCCCTGGGAGCGGGGAGCTCCTACAATGAGCAGTTCTTC.

The gene calls are TRBV7-9 and TRBJ2-1; 8 positions agree with TRBD2. The CDR3 spans 16 residues. Germline V CDR1 and CDR2: SEHNR, FQNEAQ (reference sequence). V was clipped by 1 base and J by 1 base; unmatched bases: 3. The DNA for the CDR3 is TGTGCCAGCAGCTTAGGGCGGGGGGAGTCCTACAATGAGCAGTTCTTC. This translates into CASSLGRGESYNEQFF. The variable domain in full, completed from reference TRBV7-9 and TRBJ2-1, reads DTGVSQNPRHKITKRGQNVTFRCDPISEHNRLYWYRQTLGQGPEFLTYFQNEAQLEKSRLLSDRFSAERPKGSFSTLEIQRTEQGDSAMYLCASSLGRGESYNEQFFGPGTRLTVL.

Concerning this clonotype itself: Since no conserved phenylalanine or tryptophan closes the CDR3, a read error is the likely cause. This chain links TRBV20-1 with TRBJ2-4; D possibly corresponds to TRBD1 (6 bases). The DNA end is more similar to TRBJ2-7, so the J call may be wrong. The CDR3 has 12 residues. The germline V gene has CDR1 DFQATT and CDR2 SNEGSKA (reference sequence). The CDR3 coding sequence is TGCAGTGCTAGCTTACAGGGCTACGAGCAGTACTTA. It encodes CSASLQGYEQYL.

This clonotype was seen more than once but under ten times. The chain couples TRBV20-1 to TRBJ2-3; D gene uncertain. The CDR3 runs 13 residues. Trimming pared 5 bases from V and 2 bases from J, leaving 11 bases between. The germline gives CDR1 DFQATT, CDR2 SNEGSKA (reference sequence). The CDR3 loop reads CSAPRLDTDTQYF. The CDR3 region has the DNA TGCAGTGCTCCGCGTTTGGACACAGATACGCAGTATTTT.

This clonotype was recorded a few times. V gene TRBV5-1 combines with J gene TRBJ2-3; D remains unclear. The CDR3 contains 16 residues. The V and J ends lost 0 bases and 2 bases respectively, with 13 bases between them. Germline V CDR1 and CDR2: SGHRS, YFSETQ. CDR3 protein: CASSLGTTMTTDTQYF. CDR3 coding DNA: TGCGCCAGCAGCTTGGGAACGACGATGACCACAGATACGCAGTATTTT.

This chain joins TRBV6-1 and TRBJ1-2; D not certain. The CDR3 consists of 15 residues. The V and J ends lost 6 bases and 7 bases respectively, with 21 bases between them. In germline, CDR1 is MNHNS, CDR2 SASEGT. CDR3 in amino acids: CASSVPGQDCVGYTF. The CDR3 DNA reads as TGTGCCAGCAGCGTTCCTGGGCAGGATTGTGTTGGCTACACCTTC.

The V and J genes are TRBV2 and TRBJ1-6, with D uncertain. V was clipped by 1 base and J by 6 bases, with 10 bases between them. CDR1 is SNHLY and CDR2 is FYNNEI in the germline V gene. The CDR3 loop spans 15 amino acids. CDR3 nucleotides: TGTGCCAGCAGTGAAGGGTCGGGCCCTAATTCACCCCTCCACTTT. Amino acids: CASSEGSGPNSPLHF.

This clonotype was seen more than once but under ten times. The chain joins TRBV24-1 to TRBJ2-5; D gene ambiguous. The CDR3 spans 13 residues. Germline assignment: CDR1 KGHDR and CDR2 SFDVKD. The V end lost 3 bases, the J end lost 2 bases, and 6 bases lay between the germline ends. The DNA for the CDR3 is TGTGCCACCAGTGATGGGCCGCAAGAGACCCAGTACTTC. Protein: CATSDGPQETQYF.

The rearrangement uses TRBV6-1 and TRBJ1-5; possibly TRBD1 for D (6 bases). V was clipped by 10 bases and J by 0 bases, with 10 bases between them. CDR1 and CDR2 from the germline V gene are MNHNS and SASEGT. The length of the CDR3 is 13 residues. CDR3 nucleotide sequence: TGTGCCACCCGGGGGCATAGCAATCAGCCCCAGCATTTT. Translated: CATRGHSNQPQHF.

The V and J genes are TRBV25-1 and TRBJ2-5; no clear D gene. Deletions cut 0 bases from V and 5 bases from J, with 16 bases between. This CDR3 has 16 residues. The germline gives CDR1 MGHDK, CDR2 SYGVNS. The CDR3 protein is CASSEYAPSRRETQYF. CDR3 coding DNA: TGTGCCAGCAGTGAATATGCACCAAGCCGCCGGGAGACCCAGTACTTC. Using reference TRBV25-1 and TRBJ2-5 for the parts outside the CDR3, the full variable domain is EADIYQTPRYLVIGTGKKITLECSQTMGHDKMYWYQQDPGMELHLIHYSYGVNSTEKGDLSSESTVSRIRTEHFPLTLESARPSHTSQYLCASSEYAPSRRETQYFGPGTRLLVL.

V is TRBV2 and J is TRBJ1-5; unclear D gene. Trimming removed 4 bases at V and 4 bases at J, with 8 bases between. Germline assignment: CDR1 SNHLY and CDR2 FYNNEI. The CDR3 covers 13 residues. The CDR3 coding sequence is TGTGCCAGCAGTGCTTGGGAAAATCAGCCCCAGCATTTT. Protein product: CASSAWENQPQHF. Complete variable domain (other parts from reference TRBV2 and TRBJ1-5): EPEVTQTPSHQVTQMGQEVILRCVPISNHLYFYWYRQILGQKVEFLVSFYNNEISEKSEIFDDQFSVERPDGSNFTLKIRSTKLEDSAMYFCASSAWENQPQHFGDGTRLSIL.

Comment on this clonotype: One end of the junction varies from germline; a read error may be responsible. The CDR3 loop is CSARRPGGNGELFF. The CDR3 DNA follows: TGCAGTGCTAGACGCCCAGGGGGGAACGGGGAGCTGTTCTTC. The J gene is TRBJ2-1, the V gene TRBV20-1, with D possibly being TRBD1 (7 bases). The CDR3 is 14 amino acids. Germline loops: CDR1 DFQATT, CDR2 SNEGSKA (reference sequence).

For this clonotype: At one boundary the junction diverges from the germline segment, which might be a read error. This chain connects TRBV20-1 to TRBJ1-1; no reliable D call. The CDR3 contains 12 residues. CDR1 and CDR2 from the germline V gene are DFQATT and SNEGSKA (reference sequence). DNA of the CDR3: TGCAGTGCTAGAAGGATAAACATTGAAGCTTTCTTT. Protein: CSARRINIEAFF.

This clonotype has at least ten counts. The CDR3 DNA reads as TGTGCCAGCAGTTACTCGACTAGCGGAGAGACCCAGTACTTC. It specifies CASSYSTSGETQYF. The chain uses TRBV6-5 and TRBJ2-5; 9 bases map to TRBD2. CDR1 MNHEY and CDR2 SVGAGI come from the germline V gene. The CDR3 totals 14 residues. Losses at the gene ends were 0 bases for V and 4 bases for J; bases not matched to a gene: 0.